This T cell receptor beta chain was identified in a study of OX40 agonist ivuxolimab in advanced cancers. For the study at large: Ivuxolimab is an agonistic anti-OX40 (CD134) antibody, and patients were treated with it. Three dose-escalation patients had partial responses: one with hepatocellular carcinoma and two with cutaneous melanoma.

With baseline, cycle 4 day 1, and cycle 7 day 1 as timepoints, blood was sampled. This CDR3 has 14 residues. From germline, CDR1 is MNHEY and CDR2 SMNVEV (reference sequence). The V gene lost 1 base and the J gene lost 10 bases, with 14 bases spanning the gap. Whole-study results and caveats: No antigen was identified for the clonally expanded peripheral T cells.

Profiling relied on immunoSEQ multiplex PCR, and the TCRdb table lists in-frame clones only, not all of them. This table holds roughly 49,000 clones, roughly 90% found once. On this clone: What it recognizes is unknown.

This receptor was taken from an adult with an advanced solid tumor such as melanoma, head and neck, liver or kidney cancer. The sample in question was CD4+ or CD8+ T cells sorted from blood, obtained in a trial of the OX40 agonist ivuxolimab. V and J are TRBV27 and TRBJ2-1, with TRBD2 as a possible D gene (6 bases). The CDR3 sequence is CASSLLLAKGEQFF. CDR3 nucleotides: TGTGCCAGCAGTTTATTACTAGCAAAAGGCGAGCAGTTCTTC.